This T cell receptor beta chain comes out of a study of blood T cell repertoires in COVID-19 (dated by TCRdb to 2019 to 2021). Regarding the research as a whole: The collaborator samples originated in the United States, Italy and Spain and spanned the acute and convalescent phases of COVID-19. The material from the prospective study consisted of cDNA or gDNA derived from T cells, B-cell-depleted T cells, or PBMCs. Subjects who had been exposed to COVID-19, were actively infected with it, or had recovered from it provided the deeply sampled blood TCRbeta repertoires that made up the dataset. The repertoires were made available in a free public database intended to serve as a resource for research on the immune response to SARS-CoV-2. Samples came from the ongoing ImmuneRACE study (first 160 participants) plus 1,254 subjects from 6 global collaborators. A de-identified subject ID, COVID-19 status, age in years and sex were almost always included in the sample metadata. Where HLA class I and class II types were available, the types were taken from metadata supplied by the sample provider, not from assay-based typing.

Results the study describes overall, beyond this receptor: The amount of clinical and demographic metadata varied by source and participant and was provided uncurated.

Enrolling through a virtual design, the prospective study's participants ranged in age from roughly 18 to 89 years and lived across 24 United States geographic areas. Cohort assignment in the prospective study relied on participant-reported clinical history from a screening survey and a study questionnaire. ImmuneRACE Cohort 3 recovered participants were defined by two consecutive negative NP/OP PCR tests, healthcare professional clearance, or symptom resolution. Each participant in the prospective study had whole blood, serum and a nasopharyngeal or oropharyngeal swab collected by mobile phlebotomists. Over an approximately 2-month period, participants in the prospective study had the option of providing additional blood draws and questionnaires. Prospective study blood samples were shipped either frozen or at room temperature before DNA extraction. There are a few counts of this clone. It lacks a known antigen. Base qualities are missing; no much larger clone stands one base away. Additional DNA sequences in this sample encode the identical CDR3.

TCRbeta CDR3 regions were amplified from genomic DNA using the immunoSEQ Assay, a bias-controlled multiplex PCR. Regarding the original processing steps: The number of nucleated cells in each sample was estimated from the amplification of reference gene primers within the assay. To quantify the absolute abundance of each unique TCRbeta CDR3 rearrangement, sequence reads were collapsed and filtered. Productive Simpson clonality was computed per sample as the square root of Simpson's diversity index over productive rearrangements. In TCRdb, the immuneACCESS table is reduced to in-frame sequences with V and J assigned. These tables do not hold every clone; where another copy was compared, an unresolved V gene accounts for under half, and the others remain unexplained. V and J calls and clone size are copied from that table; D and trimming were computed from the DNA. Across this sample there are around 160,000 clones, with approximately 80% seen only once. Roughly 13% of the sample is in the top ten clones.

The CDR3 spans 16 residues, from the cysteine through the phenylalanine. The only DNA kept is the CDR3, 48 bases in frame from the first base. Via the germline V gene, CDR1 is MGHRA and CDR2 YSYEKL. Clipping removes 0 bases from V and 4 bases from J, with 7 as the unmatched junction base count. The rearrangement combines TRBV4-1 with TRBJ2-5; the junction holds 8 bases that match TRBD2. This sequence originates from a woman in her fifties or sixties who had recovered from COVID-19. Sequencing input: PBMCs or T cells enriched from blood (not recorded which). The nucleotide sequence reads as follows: TGCGCCAGCAGCCAAGATGGACTAGCTGGGGGAGAGACCCAGTACTTC. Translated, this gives CASSQDGLAGGETQYF.